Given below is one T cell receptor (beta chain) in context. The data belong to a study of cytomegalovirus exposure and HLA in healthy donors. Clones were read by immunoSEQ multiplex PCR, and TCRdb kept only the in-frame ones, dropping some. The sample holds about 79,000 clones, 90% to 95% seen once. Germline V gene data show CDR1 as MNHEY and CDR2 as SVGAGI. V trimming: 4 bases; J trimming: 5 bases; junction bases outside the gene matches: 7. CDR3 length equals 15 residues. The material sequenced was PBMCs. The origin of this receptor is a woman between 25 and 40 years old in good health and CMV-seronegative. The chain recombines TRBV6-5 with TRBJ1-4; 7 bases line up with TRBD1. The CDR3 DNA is TGTGCCAGCAGTTCCCCGGCAGGGGGGAATGAAAAACTGTTTTTT. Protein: CASSSPAGGNEKLFF.